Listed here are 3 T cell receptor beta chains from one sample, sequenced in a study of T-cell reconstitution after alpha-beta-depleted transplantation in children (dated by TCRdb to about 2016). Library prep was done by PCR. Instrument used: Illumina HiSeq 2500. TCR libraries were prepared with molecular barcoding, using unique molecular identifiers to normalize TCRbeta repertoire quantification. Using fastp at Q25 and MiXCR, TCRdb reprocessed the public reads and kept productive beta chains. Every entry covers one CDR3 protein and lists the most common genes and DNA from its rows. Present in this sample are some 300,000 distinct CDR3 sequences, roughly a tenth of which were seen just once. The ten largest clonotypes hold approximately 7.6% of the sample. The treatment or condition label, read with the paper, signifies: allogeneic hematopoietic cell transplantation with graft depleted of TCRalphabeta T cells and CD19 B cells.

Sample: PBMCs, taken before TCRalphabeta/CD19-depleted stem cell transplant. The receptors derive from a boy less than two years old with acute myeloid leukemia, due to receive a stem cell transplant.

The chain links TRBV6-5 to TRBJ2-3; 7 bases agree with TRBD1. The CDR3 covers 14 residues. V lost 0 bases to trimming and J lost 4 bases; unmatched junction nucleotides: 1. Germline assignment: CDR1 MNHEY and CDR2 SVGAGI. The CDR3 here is CASSYSDRADTQYF. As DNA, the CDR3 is TGTGCCAGCAGTTACTCCGACAGGGCAGATACGCAGTATTTT.

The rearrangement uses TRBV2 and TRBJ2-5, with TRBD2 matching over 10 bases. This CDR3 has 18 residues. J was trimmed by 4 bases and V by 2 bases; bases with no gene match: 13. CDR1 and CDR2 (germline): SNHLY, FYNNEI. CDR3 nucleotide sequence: TGTGCCAGCAGTGAACGCCTAGCGGGGGCGGCTTGGTCAGAGACCCAGTACTTC. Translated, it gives CASSERLAGAAWSETQYF. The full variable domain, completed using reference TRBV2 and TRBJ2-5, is EPEVTQTPSHQVTQMGQEVILRCVPISNHLYFYWYRQILGQKVEFLVSFYNNEISEKSEIFDDQFSVERPDGSNFTLKIRSTKLEDSAMYFCASSERLAGAAWSETQYFGPGTRLLVL.

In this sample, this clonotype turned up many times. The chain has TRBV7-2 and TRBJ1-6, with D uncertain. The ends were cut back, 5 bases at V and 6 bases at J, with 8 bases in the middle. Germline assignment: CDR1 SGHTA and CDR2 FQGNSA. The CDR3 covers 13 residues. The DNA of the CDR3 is TGTGCCAGCAGCATGACACGTAATTCACCCCTCCACTTT. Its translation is CASSMTRNSPLHF.